This T cell receptor (beta chain) was identified in a study of CD8+ T cells in alopecia areata. Whole-study context: Tofacitinib therapy took 6 to 18 months; 6 months off drug came after.

The treatment was: oral pan-JAK inhibitor, 5-10 mg twice daily. This clone was seen only a few times. Unmatched junction bases numbered 1, after V lost 6 bases and J lost 4 bases. The CDR3 spans 12 residues. Germline V gene data show CDR1 as SNHLY and CDR2 as FYNNEI. RNA, once extracted, was reverse transcribed into cDNA for use as the sequencing template. Some clones are missing from TCRdb's copy, which holds only in-frame ones; the method was immunoSEQ multiplex PCR. The repertoire holds about 220,000 clones, with about 57% as singletons. The starting material was CD4+ T cells sorted from blood, obtained at week 4, from a patient treated with tofacitinib. This chain links TRBV2 with TRBJ1-1, with TRBD1 matching 8 bases. This receptor was obtained from a human donor with alopecia areata. CDR3 coding DNA: TGTGCCAGCAGAGGACAGGGCACTGAAGCTTTCTTT. Translating gives CASRGQGTEAFF.